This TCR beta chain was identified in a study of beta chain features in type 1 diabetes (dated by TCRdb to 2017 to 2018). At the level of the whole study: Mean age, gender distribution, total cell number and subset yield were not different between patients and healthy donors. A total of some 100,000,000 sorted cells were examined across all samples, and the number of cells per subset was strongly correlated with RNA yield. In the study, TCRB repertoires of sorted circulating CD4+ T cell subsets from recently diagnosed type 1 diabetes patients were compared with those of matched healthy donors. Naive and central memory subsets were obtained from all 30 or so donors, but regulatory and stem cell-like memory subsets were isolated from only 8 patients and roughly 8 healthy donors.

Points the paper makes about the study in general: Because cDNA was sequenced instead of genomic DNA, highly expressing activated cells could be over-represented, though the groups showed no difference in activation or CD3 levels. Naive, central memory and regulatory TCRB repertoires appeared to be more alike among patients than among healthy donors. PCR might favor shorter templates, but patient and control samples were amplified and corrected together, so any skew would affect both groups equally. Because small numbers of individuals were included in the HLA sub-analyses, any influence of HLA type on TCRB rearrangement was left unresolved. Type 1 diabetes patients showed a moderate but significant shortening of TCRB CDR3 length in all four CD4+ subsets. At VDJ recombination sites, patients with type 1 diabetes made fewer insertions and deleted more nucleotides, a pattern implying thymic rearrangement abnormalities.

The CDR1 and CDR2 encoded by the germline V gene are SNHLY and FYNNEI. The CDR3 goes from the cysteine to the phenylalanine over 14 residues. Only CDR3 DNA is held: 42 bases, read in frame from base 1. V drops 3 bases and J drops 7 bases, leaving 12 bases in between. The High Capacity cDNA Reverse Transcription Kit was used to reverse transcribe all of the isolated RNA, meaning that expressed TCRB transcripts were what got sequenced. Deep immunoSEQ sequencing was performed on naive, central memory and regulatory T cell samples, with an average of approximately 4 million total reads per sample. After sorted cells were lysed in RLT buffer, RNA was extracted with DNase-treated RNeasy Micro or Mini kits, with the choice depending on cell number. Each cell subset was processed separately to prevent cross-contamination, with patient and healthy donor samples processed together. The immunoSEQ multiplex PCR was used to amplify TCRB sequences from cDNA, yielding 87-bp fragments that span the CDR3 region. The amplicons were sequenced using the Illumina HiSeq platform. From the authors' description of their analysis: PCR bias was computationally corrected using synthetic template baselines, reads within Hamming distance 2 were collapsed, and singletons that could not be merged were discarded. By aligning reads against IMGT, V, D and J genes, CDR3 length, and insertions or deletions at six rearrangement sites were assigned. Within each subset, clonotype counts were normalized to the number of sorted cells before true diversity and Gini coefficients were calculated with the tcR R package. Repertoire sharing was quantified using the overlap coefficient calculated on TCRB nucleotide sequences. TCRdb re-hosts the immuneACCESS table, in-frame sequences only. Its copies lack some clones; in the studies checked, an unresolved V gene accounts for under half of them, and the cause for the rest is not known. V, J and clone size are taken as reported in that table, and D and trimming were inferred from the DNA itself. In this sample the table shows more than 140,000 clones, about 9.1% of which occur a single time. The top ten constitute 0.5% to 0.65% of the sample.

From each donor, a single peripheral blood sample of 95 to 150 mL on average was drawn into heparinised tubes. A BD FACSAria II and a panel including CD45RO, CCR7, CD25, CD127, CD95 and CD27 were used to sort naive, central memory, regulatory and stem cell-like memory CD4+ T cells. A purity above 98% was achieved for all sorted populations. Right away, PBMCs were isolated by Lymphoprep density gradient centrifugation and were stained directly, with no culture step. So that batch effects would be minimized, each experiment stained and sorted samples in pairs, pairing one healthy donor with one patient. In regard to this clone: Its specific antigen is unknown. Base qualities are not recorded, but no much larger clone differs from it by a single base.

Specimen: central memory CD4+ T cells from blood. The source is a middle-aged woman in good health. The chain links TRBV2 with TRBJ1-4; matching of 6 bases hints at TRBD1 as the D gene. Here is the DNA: TGTGCCAGCAGTGAGGGGGCAGGTACTGAAAAACTGTTTTTT. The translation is CASSEGAGTEKLFF.